The 12 T cell receptor beta chains reported below all come from one sample, sequenced in a study of blood T cell repertoires in COVID-19. Produced via immunoSEQ multiplex PCR; TCRdb's table is partial and in-frame only. There are about 130,000 clones in the sample; about four fifths occur only once, and around 2.7% lies in the top ten. The sequencing sample was made of peripheral blood. The receptors originated from a woman of 80 years or more with acute or convalescent COVID-19.

This chain uses TRBV29-1 with TRBJ1-2, with no clear D. Trimming left V 5 bases short and J 5 bases short, with 18 bases between. This CDR3 is built from 14 residues. The germline CDR1 and CDR2 sequences are SQVTM and ANQGSEA. The CDR3 DNA follows: TGCAGCGTTACCGGGGTTGGTCCCAGTTATGGCTACACCTTC. Its protein is CSVTGVGPSYGYTF.

V gene TRBV10-3 combines with J gene TRBJ1-6; D is possibly TRBD1 (5 bases). The V and J ends lost 3 bases and 15 bases respectively, with 18 bases between them. CDR1 and CDR2 from the germline V gene are ENHRY and SYGVKD. There are 14 residues in the CDR3. CDR3 amino acids: CAISDLKLGGLLHF. DNA of the CDR3: TGTGCCATCAGTGATCTCAAACTCGGGGGACTCCTCCACTTT.

About this clone: The sample carries other DNA sequences with the same CDR3. This sequence joins TRBV18 and TRBJ1-2; 9 positions match TRBD1. V shed 3 bases, J shed 5 bases, and the junction held 4 bases outside the gene matches. The germline V gene has CDR1 KGHSH and CDR2 LQKENI. The CDR3 sequence is 14 residues long. The CDR3 nucleotides read TGTGCCAGCTCACCGGGACAGGGATCATATGGCTACACCTTC. It codes for CASSPGQGSYGYTF.

The chain is built from TRBV29-1 and TRBJ1-2, with D possibly TRBD1 on 6 matching bases. The CDR3 runs to 14 residues. Looked up from germline, CDR1 is SQVTM and CDR2 is ANQGSEA. The V end lost 0 bases, the J end lost 5 bases, and 13 bases lay between the germline ends. CDR3 sequence: CSVEEAGARYGYTF. The CDR3 DNA reads TGCAGCGTTGAAGAAGCAGGGGCGAGGTATGGCTACACCTTC.

The chain employs TRBV13 and TRBJ2-7; D remains unclear. Germline CDR1 reads PRHDT; CDR2 reads FYEKMQ (reference sequence). Deletions cut 3 bases from V and 3 bases from J, with 9 bases between. CDR3 length: 13 amino acids. The CDR3 reads CASSFNSDYEQYF. Written as DNA, the CDR3 is TGTGCCAGCAGCTTTAACAGTGACTACGAGCAGTACTTC.

CDR3 in amino acids: CASSPGQGNQPQHF. CDR3 nucleotides: TGCGCCAGCAGCCCCGGACAGGGGAACCAGCCCCAGCATTTT. V gene TRBV5-1 combines with J gene TRBJ1-5; TRBD1 matches at 9 bases. Per the germline V gene, CDR1 is SGHRS and CDR2 is YFSETQ. J was trimmed by 7 bases and V by 4 bases; bases with no gene match: 6. CDR3 size: 14 residues.

The chain uses TRBV7-6 and TRBJ2-3, with D possibly matching TRBD2 (5 bases). There are 15 residues in the CDR3. The ends were cut back, 1 base at V and 4 bases at J, with 12 bases in the middle. Germline lookup yields CDR1 SGHVS and CDR2 FNYEAQ. The CDR3 sequence is CASSLEPGSPDTQYF. The CDR3 nucleotides read TGTGCCAGCAGCTTAGAGCCGGGGAGCCCAGATACGCAGTATTTT.

This clone was detected a few times. This chain connects TRBV18 to TRBJ1-2; the match to TRBD1 covers 9 bases. The CDR3 covers 14 residues. Germline assignment: CDR1 KGHSH and CDR2 LQKENI. V trimming: 3 bases; J trimming: 3 bases; junction bases outside the gene matches: 2. CDR3 DNA sequence: TGTGCCAGCTCACCGCGACAGGGGGACTATGGCTACACCTTC. Translation: CASSPRQGDYGYTF.

This clone was detected only a few times. The gene calls are TRBV19 and TRBJ2-6; maybe TRBD2 (5 bases). V was shortened by 5 bases and J by 2 bases, with 7 bases between the two germline ends. Germline values: CDR1 LNHDA, CDR2 SQIVND (reference sequence). The CDR3 consists of 14 residues. The CDR3 loop reads CASSLAAGANVLTF. CDR3 nucleotide sequence: TGTGCCAGTAGTCTAGCAGCTGGGGCCAACGTCCTGACTTTC.

The chain couples TRBV20-1 to TRBJ1-4; D unclear. Germline V gene lookup returns CDR1 DFQATT and CDR2 SNEGSKA (reference sequence). Trimming cost V 6 bases and J 5 bases, with 4 bases left between them. CDR3 length equals 10 residues. The CDR3 region is CSAFNEKLFF. CDR3 coding DNA: TGCAGTGCCTTCAATGAAAAACTGTTTTTT.

A single count supports this clone. The V gene is TRBV19, the J gene TRBJ1-2, with 9 bases lining up with TRBD1. The CDR3 sequence is 17 residues long. With V trimmed by 6 bases and J by 3 bases, 14 bases remained unmatched. The germline V gene encodes CDR1 LNHDA and CDR2 SQIVND (reference sequence). For the CDR3, the DNA is TGTGCCAGTAGCGCGGCCTGGAGGACAGGGGAGGACTATGGCTACACCTTC. It is translated as CASSAAWRTGEDYGYTF.

The chain is built from TRBV5-5 and TRBJ1-1, with D uncertain. In germline, CDR1 is SGHKS, CDR2 YYEKEE (reference sequence). The germline V and J ends were trimmed by 1 base and 0 bases, with 10 bases remaining between them. The CDR3 sequence is 15 residues long. CDR3 loop: CASSLSGGMNTEAFF. For the CDR3, the DNA is TGTGCCAGCAGCTTGTCCGGCGGGATGAACACTGAAGCTTTCTTT.